This entry concerns a single T cell receptor (beta chain). No antigen is known for it. Losses at the gene ends were 3 bases for V and 2 bases for J; bases not matched to a gene: 5. The germline CDR1 and CDR2 sequences are SGDLS and YYNGEE. This CDR3 region has 14 residues. 13 Jbeta primers and 60 Vbeta primers were used for the PCR. The assay was immunoSEQ multiplex PCR, and TCRdb's table has in-frame clones only and misses some. This table holds about 88,000 clones, 80% to 90% found once. The sample belongs to a study of cytomegalovirus exposure and HLA in healthy donors. Study findings and constraints: Among TCR beta chains, those listed as cytomegalovirus-associated numbered about 150. Presence/absence analyses assumed roughly uniform sequencing depth across donors.

The chain employs TRBV9 and TRBJ2-7; TRBD1 matches 7 bases. This receptor was obtained from a man in his late teens or twenties in good health and CMV-seronegative. What was sequenced was PBMCs. The CDR3 sequence: CASSAGTATYEQYF. CDR3 nucleotides: TGTGCCAGCAGCGCCGGGACAGCAACCTACGAGCAGTACTTC.